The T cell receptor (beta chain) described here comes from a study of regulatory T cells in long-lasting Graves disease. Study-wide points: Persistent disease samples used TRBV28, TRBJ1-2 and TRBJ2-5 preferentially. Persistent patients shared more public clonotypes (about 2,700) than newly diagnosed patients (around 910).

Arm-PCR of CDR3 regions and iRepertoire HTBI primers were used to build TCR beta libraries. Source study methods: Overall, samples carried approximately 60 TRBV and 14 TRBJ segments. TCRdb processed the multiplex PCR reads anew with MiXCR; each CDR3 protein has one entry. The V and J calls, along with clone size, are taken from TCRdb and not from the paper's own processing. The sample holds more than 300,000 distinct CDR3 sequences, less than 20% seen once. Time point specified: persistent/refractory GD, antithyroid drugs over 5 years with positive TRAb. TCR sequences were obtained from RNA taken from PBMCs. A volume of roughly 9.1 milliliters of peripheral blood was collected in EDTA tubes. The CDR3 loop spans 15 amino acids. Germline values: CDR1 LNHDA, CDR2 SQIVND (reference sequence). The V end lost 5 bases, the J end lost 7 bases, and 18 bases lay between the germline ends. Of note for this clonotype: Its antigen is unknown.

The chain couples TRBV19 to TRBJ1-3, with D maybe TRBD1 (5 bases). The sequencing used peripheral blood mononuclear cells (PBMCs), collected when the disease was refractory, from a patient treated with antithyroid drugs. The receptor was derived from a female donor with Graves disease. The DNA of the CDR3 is TGTGCCAGTAGTGAAATCGGGGCAAGCGGTAACACCATATATTTT. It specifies CASSEIGASGNTIYF. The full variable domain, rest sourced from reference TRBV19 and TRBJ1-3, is DGGITQSPKYLFRKEGQNVTLSCEQNLNHDAMYWYRQDPGQGLRLIYYSQIVNDFQKGDIAEGYSVSREKKESFPLTVTSAQKNPTAFYLCASSEIGASGNTIYFGEGSWLTVV.